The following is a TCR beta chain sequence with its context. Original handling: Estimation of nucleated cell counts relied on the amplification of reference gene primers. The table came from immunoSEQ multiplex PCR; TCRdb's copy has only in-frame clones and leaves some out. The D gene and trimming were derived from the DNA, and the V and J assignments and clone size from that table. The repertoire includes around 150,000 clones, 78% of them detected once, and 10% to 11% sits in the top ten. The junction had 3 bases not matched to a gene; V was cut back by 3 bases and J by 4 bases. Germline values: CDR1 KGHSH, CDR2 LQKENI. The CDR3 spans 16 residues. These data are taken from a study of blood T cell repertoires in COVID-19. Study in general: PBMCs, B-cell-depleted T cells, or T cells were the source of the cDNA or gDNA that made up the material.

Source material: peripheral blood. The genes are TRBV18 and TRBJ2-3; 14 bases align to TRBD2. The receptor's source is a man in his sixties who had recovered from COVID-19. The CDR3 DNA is TGTGCCAGCTCACCGCGGACTAGCGGGAGGTCAGATACGCAGTATTTT. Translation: CASSPRTSGRSDTQYF.